Listed below are T cell receptor beta chains from one sample, sequenced in a study of shared clonotypes between healthy human individuals. Assay used: immunoSEQ multiplex PCR; TCRdb lists only in-frame clones, some missing. The profile shows some 2,400,000 clones, 90% to 97% of them singletons. The sequenced sample consisted of naive CD4+ T cells sorted from blood. These receptors were collected from a man in his late teens or twenties in good health. Both conserved end residues are part of each CDR3. D genes are given only for firm matches. The listing skips clone size in some rows; elsewhere it reads once, few, many or a size class.

D: -
V: TRBV15
length: 12
J: TRBJ1-5
size: -
DNA: TGTGCCACCAGCTCCGGGACACAGCCCCAGCATTTT
CDR3: CATSSGTQPQHF

D: TRBD1
V: TRBV4-1
length: 16
J: TRBJ2-7
size: -
DNA: TGCGCCAGCAGCCAATCCGGGACAGGGGCCACCTACGAGCAGTACTTC
CDR3: CASSQSGTGATYEQYF

D: -
V: TRBV18
length: 12
J: TRBJ2-7
size: -
DNA: TGTGCCAGCTCACTCAACGCCTACGAGCAGTACTTC
CDR3: CASSLNAYEQYF

D: TRBD1
V: TRBV19
length: 14
J: TRBJ1-2
size: -
DNA: TGTGCCAGTAGCACCGACAGGGGAGGTGGTGGCTACACCTTC
CDR3: CASSTDRGGGGYTF

D: TRBD1
V: TRBV6-5
length: 14
J: TRBJ1-1
size: -
DNA: TGTGCCAGCAGTTACGGGACAGAATTCACTGAAGCTTTCTTT
CDR3: CASSYGTEFTEAFF

D: -
V: TRBV7-2
length: 15
J: TRBJ1-1
size: -
DNA: TGTGCCAGCAGCGCGCGACAGGCCCTAGGGTCTGAAGCTTTCTTT
CDR3: CASSARQALGSEAFF

D: -
V: TRBV27
length: 15
J: TRBJ1-5
size: -
DNA: TGTGCCAGCAGTCCGTATGGTTCGGGGGATCAGCCCCAGCATTTT
CDR3: CASSPYGSGDQPQHF

D: TRBD2
V: TRBV10-1
length: 16
J: TRBJ2-4
size: once
DNA: TGCGCCAGCAGTGAGTCGAATCTAGCGGGGCAAAACATTCAGTACTTC
CDR3: CASSESNLAGQNIQYF

D: TRBD2
V: TRBV5-1
length: 17
J: TRBJ2-7
size: -
DNA: TGCGCCAGCAGCCCCGGACTAGCGGGAGCGATGGCCTACGAGCAGTACTTC
CDR3: CASSPGLAGAMAYEQYF

D: TRBD2
V: TRBV30
length: 15
J: TRBJ2-5
size: -
DNA: TGTGCCTGGAGTAAGGCTAGCGGGGGGCAAGAGACCCAGTACTTC
CDR3: CAWSKASGGQETQYF

D: -
V: TRBV28
length: 12
J: TRBJ2-7
size: -
DNA: TGTGCCAGCAGCCCTGGGGACCGCGAGCAGTACTTC
CDR3: CASSPGDREQYF

D: TRBD1
V: TRBV28
length: 15
J: TRBJ2-7
size: -
DNA: TGTGCCAGCAGTTCTGAGGGACAGGGGGCCGTCGAGCAGTACTTC
CDR3: CASSSEGQGAVEQYF

D: -
V: TRBV2
length: 16
J: TRBJ2-2
size: -
DNA: TGTGCCAGCAGTGAAGCGAGCAGGGCAAGCACCGGGGAGCTGTTTTTT
CDR3: CASSEASRASTGELFF

D: -
V: TRBV6-1
length: 16
J: TRBJ1-1
size: -
DNA: TGTGCCAGCAGTGAAGCGGCGGCGGCCCCGAACACTGAAGCTTTCTTT
CDR3: CASSEAAAAPNTEAFF

D: -
V: TRBV7-6
length: 15
J: TRBJ1-6
size: -
DNA: TGTGCCAGCAGCGCCATGGGCACAGGCGATTCACCCCTCCACTTT
CDR3: CASSAMGTGDSPLHF

D: -
V: TRBV9
length: 13
J: TRBJ2-3
size: -
DNA: TGTGCCAGCAGCGTACTTATCCAAGATACGCAGTATTTT
CDR3: CASSVLIQDTQYF

D: -
V: TRBV27
length: 13
J: TRBJ1-2
size: -
DNA: TGTGCCAGCAGTCCCGGGACCCCTTATGGCTACACCTTC
CDR3: CASSPGTPYGYTF

D: TRBD2
V: TRBV9
length: 14
J: TRBJ2-3
size: -
DNA: TGTGCCAGCAGCGAGGGGACTAGCGAAGATACGCAGTATTTT
CDR3: CASSEGTSEDTQYF

D: -
V: TRBV19
length: 13
J: TRBJ2-2
size: -
DNA: TGTGCCAGTAGTATACGAGGGCCCGGGGAGCTGTTTTTT
CDR3: CASSIRGPGELFF

D: TRBD1
V: TRBV9
length: 17
J: TRBJ1-1
size: -
DNA: TGTGCCAGCAGCGTTGGGACAGGGGGTGGCTTGAACACTGAAGCTTTCTTT
CDR3: CASSVGTGGGLNTEAFF

D: TRBD1
V: TRBV6-5
length: 15
J: TRBJ1-5
size: -
DNA: TGTGCCAGCAGTTTCGACAGGGGTGGCAATCAGCCCCAGCATTTT
CDR3: CASSFDRGGNQPQHF

D: -
V: TRBV28
length: 13
J: TRBJ2-5
size: -
DNA: TGTGCCAGCAGTTTACCAGGGCAAGAGACCCAGTACTTC
CDR3: CASSLPGQETQYF

D: TRBD2
V: TRBV28
length: 16
J: TRBJ2-2
size: -
DNA: TGTGCCAGCAGTTTCCCTAGCGGGGGCCCACCCGGGGAGCTGTTTTTT
CDR3: CASSFPSGGPPGELFF

D: TRBD2
V: TRBV4-3
length: 17
J: TRBJ2-1
size: -
DNA: TGCGCCAGCAGCCATGATCCGGGACTAGCGGGAGGACGTGAGCAGTTCTTC
CDR3: CASSHDPGLAGGREQFF

D: -
V: TRBV2
length: 13
J: TRBJ1-4
size: -
DNA: TGTGCCAGCAGTCGAGGTATTAATGAAAAACTGTTTTTT
CDR3: CASSRGINEKLFF

D: -
V: TRBV10-2
length: 15
J: TRBJ1-2
size: -
DNA: TGCGCCAGCAGTGAGTCGGGGCAGAGAGACTATGGCTACACCTTC
CDR3: CASSESGQRDYGYTF

D: -
V: TRBV29-1
length: 13
J: TRBJ1-1
size: -
DNA: TGCAGCGTTGTCCGGGGAATGAACACTGAAGCTTTCTTT
CDR3: CSVVRGMNTEAFF

D: TRBD2
V: TRBV30
length: 15
J: TRBJ2-3
size: once
DNA: TGTGCCTGGAAGACTAGCGGGAGAACGGCAGATACGCAGTATTTT
CDR3: CAWKTSGRTADTQYF

D: TRBD1
V: TRBV15
length: 14
J: TRBJ1-1
size: -
DNA: TGTGCCACCAGGCAGGGGGGAATGAACACTGAAGCTTTCTTT
CDR3: CATRQGGMNTEAFF

D: TRBD1
V: TRBV5-1
length: 12
J: TRBJ2-1
size: -
DNA: TGCGCCAGCAGAAAGACAGGGCTTGGGCAGTTCTTC
CDR3: CASRKTGLGQFF

D: TRBD1
V: TRBV10-1
length: 14
J: TRBJ1-1
size: -
DNA: TGCGCCAGCAGTGAGGGACAGGGGTGGACTGAAGCTTTCTTT
CDR3: CASSEGQGWTEAFF

D: -
V: TRBV5-6
length: 14
J: TRBJ2-2
size: -
DNA: TGTGCCAGCAGCTTGGCCAGCAACACCGGGGAGCTGTTTTTT
CDR3: CASSLASNTGELFF

D: TRBD2
V: TRBV11-2
length: 17
J: TRBJ2-3
size: -
DNA: TGTGCCAGCAGTGGACTAGCGGGAGGATCGGGGTCAGATACGCAGTATTTT
CDR3: CASSGLAGGSGSDTQYF

D: -
V: TRBV5-1
length: 15
J: TRBJ2-7
size: -
DNA: TGCGCCAGCAGCCGGGACACTTCCTCTCCCTACGAGCAGTACTTC
CDR3: CASSRDTSSPYEQYF

D: -
V: TRBV21-1
length: 15
J: TRBJ1-5
size: -
DNA: TGTGCCAGCAGGGGGAGGGACAGAAAAAATCAGCCCCAGCATTTT
CDR3: CASRGRDRKNQPQHF

D: TRBD2
V: TRBV13
length: 14
J: TRBJ2-7
size: -
DNA: TGTGCCAGCAGCCCTAGCGGGAGCTCCTACGAGCAGTACTTC
CDR3: CASSPSGSSYEQYF

D: -
V: TRBV7-7
length: 13
J: TRBJ1-5
size: -
DNA: TGTGCTAGCAGCTTAGGACTAAATCAGCCCCAGCATTTT
CDR3: CASSLGLNQPQHF

D: -
V: TRBV18
length: 13
J: TRBJ2-7
size: -
DNA: TGTGCCAGCTCGGCCACTCTCGACAGCGAACAGTACTTC
CDR3: CASSATLDSEQYF

D: TRBD2
V: TRBV10-3
length: 16
J: TRBJ2-3
size: -
DNA: TGTGCCATCAGTGAGATGGCGGGAGTCAGCACAGATACGCAGTATTTT
CDR3: CAISEMAGVSTDTQYF

D: -
V: TRBV7-2
length: 12
J: TRBJ2-7
size: -
DNA: TGTGCCAGCAGCCGATCCACCTACGAGCAGTACTTC
CDR3: CASSRSTYEQYF

D: TRBD2
V: TRBV6-5
length: 15
J: TRBJ2-7
size: -
DNA: TGTGCCAGCAGCCTCACTAGCGGGAGTCCGTACGAGCAGTACTTC
CDR3: CASSLTSGSPYEQYF

D: -
V: TRBV4-2
length: 15
J: TRBJ1-1
size: once
DNA: TGTGCCAGCAGCCAAGGGGGAGTGGGCCTCACGGAAGCTTTCTTT
CDR3: CASSQGGVGLTEAFF

D: -
V: TRBV25-1
length: 18
J: TRBJ1-5
size: -
DNA: TGTGCCAGCAGTGACGCCCGGGACCCTCGGGGGAGCAATCAGCCCCAGCATTTT
CDR3: CASSDARDPRGSNQPQHF

D: TRBD2
V: TRBV5-1
length: 20
J: TRBJ2-7
size: -
DNA: TGCGCCAGCAGCTTGGATCTTCCTAGCGGGGGACCCCCTATAACCTACGAGCAGTACTTC
CDR3: CASSLDLPSGGPPITYEQYF

D: -
V: TRBV27
length: 14
J: TRBJ2-7
size: -
DNA: TGTGCCAGCAGTCGCACACAGGGCACCTACGAGCAGTACTTC
CDR3: CASSRTQGTYEQYF

D: -
V: TRBV30
length: 14
J: TRBJ1-2
size: -
DNA: TGTGCCTGGAATAGCAGGGGACTTCGGTATGGCTACACCTTC
CDR3: CAWNSRGLRYGYTF

D: -
V: TRBV27
length: 12
J: TRBJ1-1
size: -
DNA: TGTGCCAGCAGCCGGTGGGGGACTGAAGCTTTCTTT
CDR3: CASSRWGTEAFF

D: -
V: TRBV19
length: 15
J: TRBJ2-1
size: -
DNA: TGTGCCAGTAGTATAGTCCCCAGGGGAAACAATGAGCAGTTCTTC
CDR3: CASSIVPRGNNEQFF

D: -
V: TRBV11-3
length: 14
J: TRBJ2-3
size: once
DNA: TGTGCCAGCAGCTTACGCGGAAGCACAGATACGCAGTATTTT
CDR3: CASSLRGSTDTQYF

D: -
V: TRBV10-1
length: 13
J: TRBJ2-7
size: -
DNA: TGCGCCAGCAACTGGGTCAGCTCCTACGAGCAGTACTTC
CDR3: CASNWVSSYEQYF

D: TRBD1
V: TRBV18
length: 15
J: TRBJ2-7
size: -
DNA: TGTGCCAGCTCCCCCGTGGGGACAGCCACGTACGAGCAGTACTTC
CDR3: CASSPVGTATYEQYF

D: TRBD2
V: TRBV6-5
length: 15
J: TRBJ2-3
size: -
DNA: TGTGCCAGCAGTAGGACTAGCGGGAGGGGTGATACGCAGTATTTT
CDR3: CASSRTSGRGDTQYF

D: -
V: TRBV6-5
length: 14
J: TRBJ1-5
size: once
DNA: TGTGCCAGCAGTTACGCAGGCTATCAGTCACCCCAGCATTTT
CDR3: CASSYAGYQSPQHF

D: -
V: TRBV30
length: 15
J: TRBJ1-5
size: few
DNA: TGTGCCTGGAGTGTCGCATTTGGTAGCAATCAGCCCCAGCATTTT
CDR3: CAWSVAFGSNQPQHF

D: -
V: TRBV4-3
length: 20
J: TRBJ1-5
size: -
DNA: TGCGCCAGCAGCCAAGAATACTATGGCAGGGGCTATGGTAGCAATCAGCCCCAGCATTTT
CDR3: CASSQEYYGRGYGSNQPQHF

D: -
V: TRBV7-2
length: 16
J: TRBJ2-2
size: once
DNA: TGTGCCAGCAGCTTAGCGTCGACAACGAACACCGGGGAGCTGTTTTTT
CDR3: CASSLASTTNTGELFF

D: TRBD2
V: TRBV7-2
length: 15
J: TRBJ2-5
size: -
DNA: TGTGCCAGCAGCTTAAGAGCGGCGGGAGTGGAGACCCAGTACTTC
CDR3: CASSLRAAGVETQYF

D: -
V: TRBV5-4
length: 14
J: TRBJ2-7
size: -
DNA: TGTGCCAGCAGCTTAAGTCTGATCTCCTACGAGCAGTACTTC
CDR3: CASSLSLISYEQYF

D: -
V: TRBV30
length: 14
J: TRBJ1-6
size: -
DNA: TGTGCCTGGCTAAGCTCACGGAGGGAATCACCCCTCCACTTT
CDR3: CAWLSSRRESPLHF